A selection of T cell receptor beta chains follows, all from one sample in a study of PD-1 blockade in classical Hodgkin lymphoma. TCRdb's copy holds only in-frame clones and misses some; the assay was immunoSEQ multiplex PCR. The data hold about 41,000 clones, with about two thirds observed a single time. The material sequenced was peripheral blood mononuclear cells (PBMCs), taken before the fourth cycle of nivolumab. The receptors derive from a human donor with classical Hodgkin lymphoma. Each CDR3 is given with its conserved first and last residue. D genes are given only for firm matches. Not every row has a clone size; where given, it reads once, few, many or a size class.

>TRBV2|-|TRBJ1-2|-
TGTGCCAGCAGCGACAATTTGGACACGAACTATGGCTACACCTTC
CASSDNLDTNYGYTF
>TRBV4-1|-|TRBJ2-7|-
TGCGCCAGCAGCCAAGATGTGAACTACGAGCAGTACTTC
CASSQDVNYEQYF
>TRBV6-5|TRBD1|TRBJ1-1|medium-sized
TGTGCCAGCAGTACCGACAGGGTAGTCGACACTGAAGCTTTCTTT
CASSTDRVVDTEAFF
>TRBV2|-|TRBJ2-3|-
TGTGCCAGCAGCCTCTACCTCAGCACAGATACGCAGTATTTT
CASSLYLSTDTQYF
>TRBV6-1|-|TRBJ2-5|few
TGTGCCAGCAGTGAACCAGGACGGGCAGAGACCCAGTACTTC
CASSEPGRAETQYF
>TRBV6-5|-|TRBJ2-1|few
TGTGCCAGCATGGCGCTAGCCCATGAGCAGTTCTTC
CASMALAHEQFF
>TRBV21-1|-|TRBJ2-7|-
TGTGCCAGCAGCAAAGGAGGGAGTAGGCTCGGGTGGTACGAGCAGTACTTC
CASSKGGSRLGWYEQYF
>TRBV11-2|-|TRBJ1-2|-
TGTGCCAGCAACTTAGGAACAGGGAGTATAGGTGGCTACACCTTC
CASNLGTGSIGGYTF
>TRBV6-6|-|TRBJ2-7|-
TGTGCCAGCGGTACAACTAGCACCTACGAGCAGTACTTC
CASGTTSTYEQYF
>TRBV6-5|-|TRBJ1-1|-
TGTGCCAGCAGTTACGCGCCAGGGAGAGGGAACACTGAAGCTTTCTTT
CASSYAPGRGNTEAFF
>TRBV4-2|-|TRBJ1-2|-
TGTGCCAGCTGGAACTCGCGGGGCCCCACTAACTATGGCTACACCTTC
CASWNSRGPTNYGYTF
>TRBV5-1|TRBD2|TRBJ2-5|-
TGCGCCAGCGATCGGCTAGCGGGGGAACAAAAGACCCAGTACTTC
CASDRLAGEQKTQYF
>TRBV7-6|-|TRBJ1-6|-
TGTGCCAGCACACAACCTGGAGGTTCACCCCTCCACTTT
CASTQPGGSPLHF
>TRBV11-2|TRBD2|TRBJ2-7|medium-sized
TGTGCCAGCAGCCCGTACCCCCAGCGGGGGGCGAGCGAGCAGTACTTC
CASSPYPQRGASEQYF
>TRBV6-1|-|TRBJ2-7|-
TGTGCCAGCAGTCGCACAGAATTCTACGAGCAGTACTTC
CASSRTEFYEQYF
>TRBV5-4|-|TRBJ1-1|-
TGTGCCAGCAGCTTAGGGCGCGGGACAGAAGCTTTCTTT
CASSLGRGTEAFF
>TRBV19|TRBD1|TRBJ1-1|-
TGTGCCAGTAGTGGAGGGGGCGACACTGAAGCTTTCTTT
CASSGGGDTEAFF
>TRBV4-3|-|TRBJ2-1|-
TGCGCCAGCAGCCAAGGGACAGATTTTTACAATGAGCAGTTCTTC
CASSQGTDFYNEQFF
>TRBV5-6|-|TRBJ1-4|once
TGTGCCAGCAGCCCCCCAGGAGGTAGCGAAAAACTGTTTTTT
CASSPPGGSEKLFF
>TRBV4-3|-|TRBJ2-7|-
TGCGCCAGCAGCCAAGCTACTAGCTACGAGCAGTACTTC
CASSQATSYEQYF
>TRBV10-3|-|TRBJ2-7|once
TGTGCCATCAGTTTTAACGGCTACGAGCAGTACTTC
CAISFNGYEQYF
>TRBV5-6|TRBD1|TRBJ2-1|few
TGTGCCAGCAGCGGGACAGTCTCCTACAATGAGCAGTTCTTC
CASSGTVSYNEQFF
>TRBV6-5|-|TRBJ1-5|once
TGTGCCAGCAGCCGCACTGAAAATCAGCCCCAGCATTTT
CASSRTENQPQHF
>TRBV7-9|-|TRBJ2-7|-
TGTGCCAGCACCGTCTGGGCTGGGCTCTCCTACGAGCAGTACTTC
CASTVWAGLSYEQYF
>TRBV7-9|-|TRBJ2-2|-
TGTGCCAGCAGCCGCAGGGTCGGGGAGCTGTTTTTT
CASSRRVGELFF
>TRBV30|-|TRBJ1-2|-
TGTGCCTGGTGGGCTGACGGCTACACCTTC
CAWWADGYTF
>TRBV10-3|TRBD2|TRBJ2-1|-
TGTGCCATCAGTGACCTAGCGGGGGGGCCAAGCAATGAGCAGTTCTTC
CAISDLAGGPSNEQFF
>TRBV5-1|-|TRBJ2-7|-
TGCGCCAGCAGCCGCCCGGGGTTCTCCTACGAGCAGTACTTC
CASSRPGFSYEQYF
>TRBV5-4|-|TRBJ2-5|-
TGTGCCAGCAGCCGACGGGGGGCCCAAGAGACCCAGTACTTC
CASSRRGAQETQYF
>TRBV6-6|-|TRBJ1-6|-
TGTGCCAGCAGTTACACAGGTTCTAATTCACCCCTCCACTTT
CASSYTGSNSPLHF
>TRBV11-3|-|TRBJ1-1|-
TGTGCCAGCAGCTTAGGTTCTTGGGTTGGTCGGAACCGTTTGAACACTGAAGCTTTCTTT
CASSLGSWVGRNRLNTEAFF
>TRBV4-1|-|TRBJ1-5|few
TGCGCCAGCAGCCAAGATGGATTTCAGGGTCAGCCCCAGCATTTT
CASSQDGFQGQPQHF
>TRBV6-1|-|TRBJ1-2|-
TGTGCCAGCAGGATTCTCTATTACAGGGGCTACACCTTC
CASRILYYRGYTF
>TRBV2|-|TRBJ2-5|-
TGTGCCAGCAGTGAAGCGCCTACGTCGTGGGGAGAGACCCAGTACTTC
CASSEAPTSWGETQYF
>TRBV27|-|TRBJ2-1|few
TGTGCCAGCAGTTTGGCCCAAACATATAATGAGCAGTTCTTC
CASSLAQTYNEQFF
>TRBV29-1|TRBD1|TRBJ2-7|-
TGCAGCGTTGAAGGGGGGACAGGGAACTACGAGCAGTACTTC
CSVEGGTGNYEQYF
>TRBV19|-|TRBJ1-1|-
TGTGCCAGTAGTACAATAGGGGGGACTGAAGCTTTCTTT
CASSTIGGTEAFF
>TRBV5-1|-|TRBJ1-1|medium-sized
TGCGCCAGCAGCCCCAACCCCGGTACACCCACTGAAGCTTTCTTT
CASSPNPGTPTEAFF
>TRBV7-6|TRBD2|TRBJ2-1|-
TGTGCCAGCAGCTTCGGGGGGACCTACAATGAGCAGTTCTTC
CASSFGGTYNEQFF
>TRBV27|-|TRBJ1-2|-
TGTGCCAGCATGGGCGGTTGGGGTACGGGCTACACCTTC
CASMGGWGTGYTF
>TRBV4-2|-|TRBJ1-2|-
TGTGCCAGCAACGGGGACGGCCGATCTAACTATGGCTACACCTTC
CASNGDGRSNYGYTF
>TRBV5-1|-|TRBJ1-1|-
TGCGCCAGCAGCTTGGGCCGTGGGTTTGGGGTTTTGAGGACTGAAGCTTTCTTT
CASSLGRGFGVLRTEAFF
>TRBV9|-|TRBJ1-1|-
TGTGCCAGCAGCGTCGAGTATAGGACAGCATTAGGGATGAACACTGAAGCTTTCTTT
CASSVEYRTALGMNTEAFF
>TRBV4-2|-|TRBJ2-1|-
TGTGCCAGCAGCCAAGATAGCGGACAGGATGGTTACAATGAGCAGTTCTTC
CASSQDSGQDGYNEQFF
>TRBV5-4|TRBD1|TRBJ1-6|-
TGTGCCAGCAGCTCAGACTTGGGACAGGTCTCTAATTCACCCCTCCACTTT
CASSSDLGQVSNSPLHF
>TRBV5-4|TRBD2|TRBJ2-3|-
TGTGCCAGCAGCTTTAGCGGGGGGGCGACAGATACGCAGTATTTT
CASSFSGGATDTQYF
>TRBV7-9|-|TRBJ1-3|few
TGTGCCAGCAGCTTAGAAGGGGAGACCATATATTTT
CASSLEGETIYF
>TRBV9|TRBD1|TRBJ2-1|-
TGTGCCAGCAGCCCCGGGACAGGGGCCTACAATGAGCAGTTCTTC
CASSPGTGAYNEQFF
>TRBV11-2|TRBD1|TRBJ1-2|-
TGTGCCAGCAGCTTAGATCGGGACAGGAGGTATGGCTACACCTTC
CASSLDRDRRYGYTF
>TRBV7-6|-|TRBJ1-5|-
TGTGCCAGCAGCCGCGGGGAATTCAATCAGCCCCAGCATTTT
CASSRGEFNQPQHF
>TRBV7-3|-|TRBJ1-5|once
TGTGCCAGCAGCTTTTCAACAGGGAAAAGGCCCCAGCATTTT
CASSFSTGKRPQHF
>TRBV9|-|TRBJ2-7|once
TGTGCCAGCAGCGCCCCGGACAGTACCTACGAGCAGTACTTC
CASSAPDSTYEQYF
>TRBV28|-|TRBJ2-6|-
TGTGCCAGCACTAAAGTGGGGGGCGGCTCTGGGGCCAACGTCCTGACTTTC
CASTKVGGGSGANVLTF
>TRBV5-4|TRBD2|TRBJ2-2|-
TGTGCCAGCAGCGGATCGGGACTAGCGGGAGTCACCGGGGAGCTGTTTTTT
CASSGSGLAGVTGELFF
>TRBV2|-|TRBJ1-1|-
TGTGCCAGCAGTGACTGGAACACTGAAGCTTTCTTT
CASSDWNTEAFF
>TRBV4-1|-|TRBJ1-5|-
TGCGCCAGCAGTAACAAACGGGTCTCCAGGCATTTT
CASSNKRVSRHF
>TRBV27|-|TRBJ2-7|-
TGTGCCAGCAGTTCCATATACCGGAACACGGGCGAGCAGTACTTC
CASSSIYRNTGEQYF
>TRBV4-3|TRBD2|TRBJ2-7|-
TGCGCCAGCAGCCGGGGGGGAGGGTCTGTCAACGAGCAGTACTTC
CASSRGGGSVNEQYF
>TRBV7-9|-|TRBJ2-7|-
TGTGCCAGCAGCTTAGTCGGGGGCAACGAGCAGTACTTC
CASSLVGGNEQYF